What follows is one T cell receptor (beta chain) and its context. Generated by immunoSEQ multiplex PCR, the TCRdb table keeps only in-frame clones and is missing some. The sample includes approximately 58,000 clones, more than 70% of them seen just once. The sample belongs to a study of technical replicates of blood from a handful of donors. The germline CDR1 and CDR2 sequences are SEHNR and FQNEAQ (reference sequence). The CDR3 has 13 residues. The germline V and J ends were trimmed by 3 bases and 9 bases, with 12 bases remaining between them. Material: PBMCs. This clonotype was obtained from a human donor in good health. Some clones in this sample may be carry-over from other donors' samples. The chain combines TRBV7-9 with TRBJ1-3; D call uncertain. DNA for the CDR3: TGTGCCAGCAGCTTGTCCGCCGGTCGCACCATATATTTT. Its protein is CASSLSAGRTIYF.